This T cell receptor beta chain appears in the sequencing data of a study of T cells in Graves' hyperthyroidism and ophthalmopathy. Whole-study results and caveats: Most clonotypes expanded in thyroid above 0.001 were likewise present in blood. A 13 V-J model separated ophthalmopathy from stable hyperthyroidism.

Patients counted as stable if ophthalmopathy did not develop within 18 months. Subjects aged 18 to 65 presented with newly diagnosed hyperthyroidism of less than 2 months' duration. This CDR3 is 15 amino acids long. Germline CDR1 SGHNT, CDR2 YYREEE (reference sequence). Trimming left V 0 bases short and J 3 bases short, with 12 bases between. Regarding this clonotype: Its antigen is unidentified.

Amplified regions were TCR beta CDR3 sequences from RNA transcripts. HTBI primers were employed in a first-round RT-PCR of the TCR CDR3. MiXCR was run by TCRdb on the multiplex PCR reads, yielding one entry per CDR3 protein. The table lists 300,000 to 350,000 distinct CDR3 sequences, roughly a fifth of them singletons. The source of this sequence is a woman aged 45-59 years with Graves' hyperthyroidism. The J gene is TRBJ1-1, the V gene TRBV5-4; D possibly corresponds to TRBD1 (5 bases). The specimen sequenced was blood. Written as DNA, the CDR3 is TGTGCCAGCAGCTTGGAGGTGGGGACTCACACTGAAGCTTTCTTT. Protein sequence: CASSLEVGTHTEAFF.